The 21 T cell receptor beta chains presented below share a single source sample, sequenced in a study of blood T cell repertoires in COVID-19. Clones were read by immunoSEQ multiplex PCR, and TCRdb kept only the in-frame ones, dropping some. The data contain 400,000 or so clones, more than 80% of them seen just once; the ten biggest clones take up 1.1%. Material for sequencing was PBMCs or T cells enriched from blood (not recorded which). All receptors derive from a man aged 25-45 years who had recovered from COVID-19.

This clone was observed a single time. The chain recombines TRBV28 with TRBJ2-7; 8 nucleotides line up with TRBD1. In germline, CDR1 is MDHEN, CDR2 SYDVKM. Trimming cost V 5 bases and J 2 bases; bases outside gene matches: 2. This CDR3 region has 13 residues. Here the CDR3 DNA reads TGTGCCAGCAGTCGGACAGGGACCTACGAGCAGTACTTC. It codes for CASSRTGTYEQYF.

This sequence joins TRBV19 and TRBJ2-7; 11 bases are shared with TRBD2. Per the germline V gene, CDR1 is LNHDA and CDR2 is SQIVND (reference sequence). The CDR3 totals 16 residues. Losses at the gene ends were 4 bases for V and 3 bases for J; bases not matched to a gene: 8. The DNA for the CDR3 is TGTGCCAGTAGTAAGCTAGCGGGAGGTTCGGACTACGAGCAGTACTTC. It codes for CASSKLAGGSDYEQYF.

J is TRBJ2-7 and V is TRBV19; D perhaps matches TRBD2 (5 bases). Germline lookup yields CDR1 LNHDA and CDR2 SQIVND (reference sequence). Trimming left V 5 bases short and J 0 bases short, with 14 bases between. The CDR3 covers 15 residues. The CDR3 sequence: CASSPASRPSYEQYF. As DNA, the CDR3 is TGTGCCAGTAGTCCGGCTAGCCGCCCCTCCTACGAGCAGTACTTC.

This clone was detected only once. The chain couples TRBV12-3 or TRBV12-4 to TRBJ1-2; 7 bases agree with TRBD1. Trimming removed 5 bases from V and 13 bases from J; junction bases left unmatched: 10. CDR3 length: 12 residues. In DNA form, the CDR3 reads TGTGCCAGCAGTCAATCGAACAGGGGACTCACCTTC. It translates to CASSQSNRGLTF.

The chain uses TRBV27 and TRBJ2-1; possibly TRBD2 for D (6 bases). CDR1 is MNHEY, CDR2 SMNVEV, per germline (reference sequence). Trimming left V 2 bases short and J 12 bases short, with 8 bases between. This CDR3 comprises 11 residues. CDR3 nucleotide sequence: TGTGCCAGCAGTTTAGGAGGGGCGCAGTTCTTC. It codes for CASSLGGAQFF.

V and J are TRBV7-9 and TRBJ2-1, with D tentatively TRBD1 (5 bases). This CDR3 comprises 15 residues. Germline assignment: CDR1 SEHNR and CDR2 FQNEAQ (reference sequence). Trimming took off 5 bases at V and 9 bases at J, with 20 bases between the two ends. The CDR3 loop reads CASSRFTVVRGEQFF. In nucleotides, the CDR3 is TGTGCCAGCAGCCGCTTCACAGTGGTAAGGGGTGAGCAGTTCTTC.

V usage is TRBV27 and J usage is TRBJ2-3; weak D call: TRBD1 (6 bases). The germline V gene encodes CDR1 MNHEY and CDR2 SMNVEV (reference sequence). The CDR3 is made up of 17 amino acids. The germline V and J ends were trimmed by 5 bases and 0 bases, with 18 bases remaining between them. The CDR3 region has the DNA TGTGCCAGCAGTCACCCGGACAGCTTATCTAGCACAGATACGCAGTATTTT. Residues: CASSHPDSLSSTDTQYF.

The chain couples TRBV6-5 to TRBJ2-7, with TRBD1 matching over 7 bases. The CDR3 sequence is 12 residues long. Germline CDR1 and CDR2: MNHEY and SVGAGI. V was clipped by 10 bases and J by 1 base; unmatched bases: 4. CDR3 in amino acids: CATTGQSYEQYF. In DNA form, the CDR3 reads TGTGCCACCACGGGACAGTCCTACGAGCAGTACTTC.

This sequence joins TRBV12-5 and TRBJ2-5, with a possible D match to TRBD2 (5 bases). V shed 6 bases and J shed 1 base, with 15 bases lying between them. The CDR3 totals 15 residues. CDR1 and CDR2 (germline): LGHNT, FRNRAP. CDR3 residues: CASGPDLSLQETQYF. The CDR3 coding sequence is TGTGCTAGTGGCCCGGACTTATCCCTCCAAGAGACCCAGTACTTC.

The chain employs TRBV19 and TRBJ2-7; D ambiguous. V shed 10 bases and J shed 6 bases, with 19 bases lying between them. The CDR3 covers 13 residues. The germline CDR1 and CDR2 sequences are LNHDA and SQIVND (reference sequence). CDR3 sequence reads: CATERGVSGEQYF. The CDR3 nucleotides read TGTGCCACCGAAAGAGGTGTTTCCGGCGAGCAGTACTTC.

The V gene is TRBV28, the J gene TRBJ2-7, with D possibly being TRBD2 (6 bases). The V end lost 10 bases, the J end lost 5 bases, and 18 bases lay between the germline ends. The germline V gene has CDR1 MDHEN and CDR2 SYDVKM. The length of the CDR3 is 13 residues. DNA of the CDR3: TGTGCCACCCAATCGGGAGCGCTGAACGAGCAGTACTTC. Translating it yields CATQSGALNEQYF. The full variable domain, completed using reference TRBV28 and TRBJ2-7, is DVKVTQSSRYLVKRTGEKVFLECVQDMDHENMFWYRQDPGLGLRLIYFSYDVKMKEKGDIPEGYSVSREKKERFSLILESASTNQTSMYLCATQSGALNEQYFGPGTRLTVT.

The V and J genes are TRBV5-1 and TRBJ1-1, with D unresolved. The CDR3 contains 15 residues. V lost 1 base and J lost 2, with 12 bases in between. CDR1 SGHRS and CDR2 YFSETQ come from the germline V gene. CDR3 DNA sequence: TGCGCCAGCAGCTTGCAGTGGACGGGAAACACTGAAGCTTTCTTT. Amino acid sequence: CASSLQWTGNTEAFF.

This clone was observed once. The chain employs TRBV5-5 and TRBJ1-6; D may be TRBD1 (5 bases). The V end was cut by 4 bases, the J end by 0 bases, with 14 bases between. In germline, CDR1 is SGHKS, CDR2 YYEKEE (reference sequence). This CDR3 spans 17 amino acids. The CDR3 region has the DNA TGTGCCAGCAGCCTCCGCGGGGGGGACTCCTATAATTCACCCCTCCACTTT. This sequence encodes CASSLRGGDSYNSPLHF.

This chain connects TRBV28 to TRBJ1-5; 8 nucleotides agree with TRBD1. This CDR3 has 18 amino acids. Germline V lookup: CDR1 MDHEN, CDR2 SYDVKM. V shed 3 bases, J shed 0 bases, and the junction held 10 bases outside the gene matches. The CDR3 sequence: CASSFPPGGAGSNQPQHF. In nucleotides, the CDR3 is TGTGCCAGCAGTTTTCCACCAGGGGGCGCCGGTAGCAATCAGCCCCAGCATTTT.

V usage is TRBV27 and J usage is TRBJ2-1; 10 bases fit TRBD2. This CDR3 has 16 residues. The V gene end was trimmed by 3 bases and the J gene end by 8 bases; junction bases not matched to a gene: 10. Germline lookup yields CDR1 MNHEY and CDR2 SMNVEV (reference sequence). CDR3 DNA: TGTGCCAGCAGTTTGGGTAGCGGGAGGTCGGAGGATGAGCAGTTCTTC. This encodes CASSLGSGRSEDEQFF.

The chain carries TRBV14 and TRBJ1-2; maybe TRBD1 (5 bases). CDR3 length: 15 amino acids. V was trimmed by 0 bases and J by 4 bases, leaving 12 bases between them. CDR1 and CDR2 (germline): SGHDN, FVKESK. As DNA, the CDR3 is TGTGCCAGCAGCCAAGATATCCAGGGTAGCTATGGCTACACCTTC. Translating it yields CASSQDIQGSYGYTF. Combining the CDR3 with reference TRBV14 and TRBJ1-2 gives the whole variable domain EAGVTQFPSHSVIEKGQTVTLRCDPISGHDNLYWYRRVMGKEIKFLLHFVKESKQDESGMPNNRFLAERTGGTYSTLKVQPAELEDSGVYFCASSQDIQGSYGYTFGSGTRLTVV.

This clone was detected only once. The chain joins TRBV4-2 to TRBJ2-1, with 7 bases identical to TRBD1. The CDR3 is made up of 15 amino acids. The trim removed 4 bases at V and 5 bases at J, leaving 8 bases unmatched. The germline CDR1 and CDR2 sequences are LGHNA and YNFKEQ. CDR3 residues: CASSPRQGANNEQFF. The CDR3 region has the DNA TGTGCCAGCAGCCCCCGACAGGGCGCAAACAATGAGCAGTTCTTC.

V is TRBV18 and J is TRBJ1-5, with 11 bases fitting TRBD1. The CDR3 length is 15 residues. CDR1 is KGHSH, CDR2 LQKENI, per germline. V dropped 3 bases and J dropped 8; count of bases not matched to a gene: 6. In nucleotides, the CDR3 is TGTGCCAGCTCACCGTTTCAGGGACAGGGGGAGCCCCAGCATTTT. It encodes CASSPFQGQGEPQHF.

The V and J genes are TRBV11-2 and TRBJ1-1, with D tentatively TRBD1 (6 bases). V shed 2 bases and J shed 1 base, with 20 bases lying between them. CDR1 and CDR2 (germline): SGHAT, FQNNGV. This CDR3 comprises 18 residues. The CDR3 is CASSLKLPPRGTNTEAFF. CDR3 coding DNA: TGTGCCAGCAGCTTAAAACTACCCCCCAGGGGTACGAACACTGAAGCTTTCTTT.

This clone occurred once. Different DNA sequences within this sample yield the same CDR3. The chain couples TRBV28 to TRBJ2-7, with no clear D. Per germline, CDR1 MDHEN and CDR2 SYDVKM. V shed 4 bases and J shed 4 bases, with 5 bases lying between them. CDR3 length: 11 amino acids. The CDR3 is CASSSNYEQYF. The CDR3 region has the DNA TGTGCCAGCAGTTCAAATTACGAGCAGTACTTC.

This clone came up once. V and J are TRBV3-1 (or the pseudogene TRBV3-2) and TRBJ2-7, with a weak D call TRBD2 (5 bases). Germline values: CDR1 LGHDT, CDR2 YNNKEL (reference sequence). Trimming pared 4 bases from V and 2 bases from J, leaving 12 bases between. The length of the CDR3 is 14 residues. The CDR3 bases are TGTGCCAGCAGCCTCCGTAGGACTCCCTACGAGCAGTACTTC. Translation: CASSLRRTPYEQYF.